Following are 17 T cell receptor beta chains from one sample sequenced in a study of blood T cell repertoires in COVID-19. TCRdb's copy holds only in-frame clones and misses some; the assay was immunoSEQ multiplex PCR. The sample gives about 220,000 clones, 85% to 90% of which show up once; under 4% is in the top ten. Sequencing was done on a sample of PBMCs or T cells enriched from blood (not recorded which). These TCRs come from a woman aged 18-29 years in a cohort exposed to, infected with or recovered from COVID-19 (not recorded which).

This chain connects TRBV7-9 to TRBJ2-2; unclear D gene. The germline CDR1 and CDR2 sequences are SEHNR and FQNEAQ (reference sequence). The CDR3 has 17 residues. Trimming removed 1 base from V and 2 bases from J, with 14 bases in between. CDR3 sequence: CASSLGATPLNTGELFF. CDR3 sequence (DNA): TGTGCCAGCAGCTTAGGGGCAACTCCTCTTAACACCGGGGAGCTGTTTTTT.

The chain joins TRBV23-1 to TRBJ1-6, with 7 bases identical to TRBD1. TRBV23-1 qualifies as an ORF whose function is uncertain. V trimming: 4 bases; J trimming: 8 bases; junction bases outside the gene matches: 11. The CDR3 is made up of 16 amino acids. The CDR3 here is CASSLSSDRADSPLHF. CDR3 nucleotide sequence: TGCGCCAGCAGTCTCAGCTCAGACAGGGCTGATTCACCCCTCCACTTT.

The chain carries TRBV3-1 (or the pseudogene TRBV3-2) and TRBJ2-1, with TRBD2 identical over 10 bases. Germline lookup yields CDR1 LGHDT and CDR2 YNNKEL (reference sequence). The CDR3 is made up of 18 amino acids. J was trimmed by 1 base and V by 2 bases; bases with no gene match: 8. The CDR3: CASSQFPSGGYSYNEQFF. CDR3 nucleotides: TGTGCCAGCAGCCAATTTCCTAGCGGGGGTTATTCCTACAATGAGCAGTTCTTC.

The chain combines TRBV3-1 (or the pseudogene TRBV3-2) with TRBJ2-5; 9 positions agree with TRBD2. The J segment lost 7 bases and the V segment lost 1 base, leaving 7 bases of the junction unmatched. This CDR3 is built from 15 residues. Per germline, CDR1 LGHDT and CDR2 YNNKEL (reference sequence). The CDR3 nucleotides read TGTGCCAGCAGCCAAGCCGCGGGGGGGCCTGGGACCCAGTACTTC. Translated, it gives CASSQAAGGPGTQYF.

This clone was seen just once. The chain joins TRBV7-9 to TRBJ1-6; possibly TRBD1 for D (6 bases). The CDR3 is 15 amino acids. Germline-derived CDR1 and CDR2 are SEHNR and FQNEAQ (reference sequence). The V end lost 4 bases, the J end lost 10 bases, and 17 bases lay between the germline ends. This chain's CDR3 is CASSSYGGQGSPLHF. The DNA of the CDR3 is TGTGCCAGCAGCTCCTACGGGGGGCAAGGATCACCCCTCCACTTT.

The CDR3 loop is CASSYGASGGPSKEYF. Written as DNA, the CDR3 is TGTGCCAGCAGTTACGGAGCTAGCGGGGGGCCTAGTAAGGAGTATTTT. The V gene is TRBV6-5, the J gene TRBJ2-3, with 11 bases fitting TRBD2. Germline V gene lookup returns CDR1 MNHEY and CDR2 SVGAGI. V lost 2 bases to trimming and J lost 13 bases; unmatched junction nucleotides: 14. This CDR3 has 16 amino acids.

This chain connects TRBV25-1 to TRBJ1-1; a weak D match, TRBD1 (6 bases). The CDR3 runs to 14 residues. Between the trimmed V and J ends, which lost 6 bases and 1 base, there was a span of 12 bases. The germline V gene encodes CDR1 MGHDK and CDR2 SYGVNS. CDR3 DNA: TGTGCCAGCAGCCATGGGGGGGCGAACACTGAAGCTTTCTTT. It specifies CASSHGGANTEAFF.

The rearrangement uses TRBV19 and TRBJ2-7; TRBD2 is a possible D gene (6 bases). There are 14 residues in the CDR3. Germline V gene data show CDR1 as LNHDA and CDR2 as SQIVND (reference sequence). The germline V and J ends were trimmed by 2 bases and 5 bases, with 13 bases remaining between them. This CDR3 is CASSIPGLEDEQYF. The DNA for the CDR3 is TGTGCCAGTAGTATACCGGGACTCGAGGACGAGCAGTACTTC.

The chain combines TRBV18 with TRBJ1-3; TRBD1 matches at 8 bases. This CDR3 has 14 residues. The germline CDR1 and CDR2 sequences are KGHSH and LQKENI. V shed 6 bases and J 8 bases; nucleotides not matched to a gene: 9. CDR3 DNA sequence: TGTGCCAGCTCGCCCGGGACAGGTCCGGACACCATATATTTT. This translates into CASSPGTGPDTIYF. The entire variable domain, with the rest obtained from reference TRBV18 and TRBJ1-3, is as follows: NAGVMQNPRHLVRRRGQEARLRCSPMKGHSHVYWYRQLPEEGLKFMVYLQKENIIDESGMPKERFSAEFPKEGPSILRIQQVVRGDSAAYFCASSPGTGPDTIYFGEGSWLTVV.

The chain uses TRBV18 and TRBJ1-1; D may be TRBD1 (5 bases). The germline V gene has CDR1 KGHSH and CDR2 LQKENI. The CDR3 spans 14 residues. The ends were cut back, 3 bases at V and 1 base at J, with 9 bases in the middle. The CDR3, as DNA: TGTGCCAGCTCACCCATGACAGAGAACACTGAAGCTTTCTTT. This translates into CASSPMTENTEAFF.

This chain uses TRBV24-1 with TRBJ1-2, with D perhaps TRBD1 (5 bases). Per germline, CDR1 KGHDR and CDR2 SFDVKD. Between the trimmed V and J ends, which lost 7 bases and 8 bases, there was a span of 25 bases. This CDR3 is built from 16 residues. CDR3: CATSTNSPTGGGGYTF. The CDR3 DNA follows: TGTGCCACCAGCACTAATAGCCCAACCGGGGGAGGAGGCTACACCTTC.

The rearrangement links TRBV27 to TRBJ2-5, with TRBD1 matching over 8 bases. V lost 5 bases, J lost 5 bases, and 13 bases stayed unmatched. Germline CDR1 MNHEY, CDR2 SMNVEV (reference sequence). This CDR3 comprises 16 residues. This chain's CDR3 is CASSRPGQDPPETQYF. The CDR3 DNA is TGTGCCAGCAGTCGTCCGGGACAGGACCCCCCGGAGACCCAGTACTTC.

This chain connects TRBV7-8 to TRBJ2-5; a possible D gene is TRBD2 (5 bases). This CDR3 spans 12 amino acids. The ends were cut back, 5 bases at V and 5 bases at J, with 9 bases in the middle. Germline loops: CDR1 SGHVS, CDR2 FQNEAQ. The CDR3 loop is CASSLRGETQYF. DNA for the CDR3: TGTGCCAGCAGCCTCAGAGGGGAGACCCAGTACTTC.

This chain links TRBV6-2 or TRBV6-3 with TRBJ2-3, with a tentative D call TRBD2 (7 bases). The CDR3 is 16 residues long. V was trimmed by 6 bases and J by 0 bases, leaving 16 bases between them. Germline-derived CDR1 and CDR2 are MNHEY and SVGEGT. Here the CDR3 reads CASSPLRGGSTDTQYF. The CDR3, as DNA: TGTGCCAGCAGCCCACTTAGGGGGGGGAGCACAGATACGCAGTATTTT.

V gene TRBV28 combines with J gene TRBJ1-1, with 9 positions matching TRBD1. The germline gives CDR1 MDHEN, CDR2 SYDVKM. This CDR3 is 16 amino acids long. Losses at the gene ends were 6 bases for V and 6 bases for J; bases not matched to a gene: 14. In DNA, the CDR3 is TGTGCCAGCAGCCTCGCCCCCCGACAGGGGGTGGCTGAAGCTTTCTTT. Its translation is CASSLAPRQGVAEAFF.

The CDR3 DNA reads as TGTGCCAGCAGCTTACGAAAGGGGTTATCCACAGATACGCAGTATTTT. Protein sequence: CASSLRKGLSTDTQYF. The rearrangement uses TRBV11-3 and TRBJ2-3; a weak D match, TRBD1 (5 bases). V was trimmed by 2 bases and J by 2 bases, leaving 14 bases between them. Germline V gene sequence: CDR1 SGHNT, CDR2 YENEEA. The CDR3 is made up of 16 amino acids.

This chain links TRBV7-9 with TRBJ2-3; TRBD2 aligns across 10 bases. Trimming at V came to 8 bases and at J to 4 bases, leaving 6 bases not matched to a gene. From germline, CDR1 is SEHNR and CDR2 FQNEAQ (reference sequence). The CDR3 covers 14 residues. The CDR3 here is CASSERGGADTQYF. The DNA for the CDR3 is TGTGCCAGCTCTGAGCGGGGGGGTGCAGATACGCAGTATTTT.